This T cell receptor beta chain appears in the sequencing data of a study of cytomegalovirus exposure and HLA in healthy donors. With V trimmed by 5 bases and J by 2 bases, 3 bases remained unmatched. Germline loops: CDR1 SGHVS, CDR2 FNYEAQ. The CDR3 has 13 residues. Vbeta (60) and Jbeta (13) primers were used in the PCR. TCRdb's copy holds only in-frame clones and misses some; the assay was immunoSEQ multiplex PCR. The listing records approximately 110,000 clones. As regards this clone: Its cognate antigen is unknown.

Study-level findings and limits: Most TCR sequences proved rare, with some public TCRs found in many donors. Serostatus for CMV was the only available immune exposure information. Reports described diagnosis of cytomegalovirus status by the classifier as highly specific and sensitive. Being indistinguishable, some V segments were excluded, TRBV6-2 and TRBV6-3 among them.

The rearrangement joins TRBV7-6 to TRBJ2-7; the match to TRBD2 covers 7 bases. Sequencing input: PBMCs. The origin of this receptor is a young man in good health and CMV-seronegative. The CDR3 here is CASSRAGAYEQYF. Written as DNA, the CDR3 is TGTGCCAGCAGCCGGGCGGGGGCCTACGAGCAGTACTTC.